This TCR beta chain was recovered during a study of T cells in Graves' hyperthyroidism and ophthalmopathy. At the level of the study: Peripheral blood was acquired at first diagnosis, ahead of any therapy whatsoever. Notes on the study in general: Ophthalmopathy was model-predicted a median around 6.1 months pre-onset.

This clonotype has a count of ten or more. Its antigen is still unknown. TCR beta CDR3 region amplification was performed from RNA transcripts. The study used the HTBI primer set for a first-round RT-PCR of the TCR CDR3. TCRdb re-called the multiplex PCR reads with MiXCR, one entry per CDR3 protein. The sample has approximately 220,000 distinct CDR3 sequences, 15% to 20% seen once. Reasons for excluding patients were uncontrolled infection, other autoimmune disease, pregnancy or lactation. This TCR came from a man between 40 and 49 years old with Graves' hyperthyroidism. Material for sequencing was blood.

The CDR3 sequence: CASRPWKGEQPQHF. CDR3 nucleotide sequence: TGTGCCAGCAGACCCTGGAAGGGAGAGCAGCCCCAGCATTTT. The J gene is TRBJ1-5, the V gene TRBV6-2 or TRBV6-3; D gene ambiguous. CDR1 and CDR2 from the germline V gene are MNHEY and SVGEGT. V was clipped by 6 bases and J by 7 bases, with 16 bases between them. The CDR3 is 14 amino acids.